This TCR beta chain stems from a study of beta chain features in type 1 diabetes. Study-wide context: Cell yields, gender and age were similar in healthy donors and patients. Findings and limits, study-wide: Compared with healthy donors, patients appeared to share more similar naive, central memory and regulatory TCRB repertoires. Type 1 diabetes patients had moderately but significantly shorter TCRB CDR3s in all four CD4+ subsets. More deletions and fewer insertions at VDJ junctions were found in patients with type 1 diabetes. With patients and controls alike, PCR might favor shorter templates to an equal degree.

Reverse transcribing all isolated RNA meant expressed TCRB transcripts were sequenced. Profiled with immunoSEQ multiplex PCR; TCRdb holds only in-frame clones, not every one. This sample has roughly 730,000 clones, with over 10% found just once. This clone occurred a few times. Its antigen is as yet unknown. The sample taken for sequencing was naive CD4+ T cells from blood. This TCR derives from a man aged 18 to 30 with type 1 diabetes.

CDR3 amino acids: CASSEAGGTDTQYF. CDR3 in DNA: TGTGCCAGCAGTGAGGCAGGAGGGACAGATACGCAGTATTTT. The chain employs TRBV2 and TRBJ2-3, with TRBD2 as a possible D gene (6 bases). The CDR3 totals 14 residues. In germline, CDR1 is SNHLY, CDR2 FYNNEI. V was trimmed by 3 bases and J by 3 bases, leaving 10 bases between them. The entire variable domain, with the rest obtained from reference TRBV2 and TRBJ2-3, is as follows: EPEVTQTPSHQVTQMGQEVILRCVPISNHLYFYWYRQILGQKVEFLVSFYNNEISEKSEIFDDQFSVERPDGSNFTLKIRSTKLEDSAMYFCASSEAGGTDTQYFGPGTRLTVL.